This T cell receptor beta chain was obtained from a study of CD8 T cells in Susac syndrome. Germline V lookup: CDR1 LGHDT, CDR2 YNNKEL (reference sequence). V was trimmed by 3 bases and J by 5 bases, leaving 12 bases between them. The CDR3 extends over 14 amino acids. Patients with Susac syndrome met the recently defined diagnostic criteria for definite or probable disease. RNA totalling roughly 0.5 to 1 ug underwent reverse transcription with random hexamers. The immunoSEQ assay covered 54 Vbeta and 13 Jbeta segments for CDR3. TCRdb re-analysed the immunoSEQ multiplex PCR reads in MiXCR, keeping a single row per CDR3 protein. The sample consists of tens of thousands of distinct CDR3 sequences, about 96% of them appearing once.

V is TRBV3-1 and J is TRBJ2-3; TRBD2 might be the D (6 bases). This TCR came from a human donor with Susac syndrome. Sequencing used CD8+ T cells from PBMCs. The CDR3 DNA sequence: TGTGCCAGCAGCCAGTCGGGGGTAGGAGATACGCAGTATTTT. Translation: CASSQSGVGDTQYF.